The 8 T cell receptor beta chains reported below all come from one sample, sequenced in a study of shared clonotypes between healthy human individuals. Only in-frame clones appear in the TCRdb table, and some are missing; sequencing was by immunoSEQ multiplex PCR. The sample includes around 1.6 million clones, 95% to 99% seen only once; the top ten take about 0.45%. The specimen sequenced was naive CD4+ T cells sorted from blood. Stated subset: CD45RA+ positively selected. Every receptor here comes from a young man in good health.

J is TRBJ2-2 and V is TRBV4-3; 7 bases are a match to TRBD1. The junction had 2 bases not matched to a gene; V was cut back by 4 bases and J by 0 bases. The V gene's germline CDR1 is LGHNA and CDR2 YSLEER. This CDR3 comprises 15 residues. CDR3 region: CASSLGTANTGELFF. The CDR3 DNA reads as TGCGCCAGCAGCCTCGGGACAGCGAACACCGGGGAGCTGTTTTTT.

The chain is built from TRBV10-2 and TRBJ1-1; D may be TRBD1 (6 bases). Trimming pared 5 bases from V and 3 bases from J, leaving 13 bases between. This CDR3 has 14 amino acids. From germline, CDR1 is WSHSY and CDR2 SAAADI. The CDR3 is CASSNRVGYTEAFF. The CDR3 nucleotides read TGCGCCAGCAGTAACAGGGTAGGCTACACTGAAGCTTTCTTT.

This clone was seen a single time. The chain uses TRBV6-4 and TRBJ1-1, with TRBD1 matching 8 bases. V gave up 6 bases and J gave up 2 bases; unmatched junction bases: 8. This CDR3 is built from 15 residues. Germline assignment: CDR1 MRHNA and CDR2 SNTAGT. As DNA, the CDR3 is TGTGCCAGCAGGGTGTCAGGGGGCGGAAACACTGAAGCTTTCTTT. It is translated as CASRVSGGGNTEAFF.

This chain links TRBV27 with TRBJ2-2; D perhaps matches TRBD2 (5 bases). Germline CDR1 is MNHEY and CDR2 is SMNVEV (reference sequence). CDR3 length equals 13 residues. V dropped 7 bases and J dropped 8 bases, with 14 bases sitting between them. The CDR3 loop is CASTSSRTGELFF. DNA for the CDR3: TGTGCCAGCACTAGCAGTCGTACAGGGGAGCTGTTTTTT.

The rearrangement joins TRBV10-2 to TRBJ2-2; TRBD2 matches 7 bases. The CDR3 is 15 residues long. J gave up 4 bases and V 8 bases, and 10 bases lay outside the gene matches. Germline V gene data show CDR1 as WSHSY and CDR2 as SAAADI. CDR3 nucleotides: TGCGCCAGCCGACCCGGGAGGTCGGGCACCGGGGAGCTGTTTTTT. Protein sequence: CASRPGRSGTGELFF.

The CDR3 coding sequence is TGTGCCAGCAGCTTAGGACTAGCGGGGACCACAGATACGCAGTATTTT. Translation: CASSLGLAGTTDTQYF. The rearrangement joins TRBV6-4 to TRBJ2-3; the match to TRBD2 covers 12 bases. Germline V CDR1 and CDR2: MRHNA, SNTAGT. V lost 6 bases and J lost 2; bases outside the gene matches: 6. The CDR3 has 16 amino acids.

The sample holds one count of this clone. The J gene is TRBJ2-4, the V gene TRBV7-9, with 7 bases identical to TRBD1. This CDR3 is built from 17 residues. V gave up 0 bases and J gave up 0 bases; unmatched junction bases: 5. Germline CDR1 and CDR2: SEHNR and FQNEAQ (reference sequence). Here the CDR3 reads CASSLATGAQAKNIQYF. CDR3 DNA: TGTGCCAGCAGCTTAGCAACAGGGGCCCAAGCCAAAAACATTCAGTACTTC.

The sample holds one count of this clone. The chain links TRBV30 to TRBJ1-1; tentative D call: TRBD1 (6 bases). The CDR3 runs 15 residues. Trimming removed 2 bases at V and 0 bases at J, with 13 bases between. Germline V gene lookup returns CDR1 GTSNPN and CDR2 SVGIG (reference sequence). CDR3 coding DNA: TGTGCCTGGAGTAGGGGGAGGAAAATGAACACTGAAGCTTTCTTT. It translates to CAWSRGRKMNTEAFF. The full variable domain, rest sourced from reference TRBV30 and TRBJ1-1, is SQTIHQWPATLVQPVGSPLSLECTVEGTSNPNLYWYRQAAGRGLQLLFYSVGIGQISSEVPQNLSASRPQDRQFILSSKKLLLSDSGFYLCAWSRGRKMNTEAFFGQGTRLTVV.